This T cell receptor (beta chain) was profiled in a study of T cells in Graves' hyperthyroidism and ophthalmopathy. Study conclusions and caveats: Most clonotypes expanded in thyroid above 0.001 were likewise present in blood.

Ten or more counts support this clonotype. The antigen remains unidentified. Germline values: CDR1 SQVTM, CDR2 ANQGSEA. With 4 bases clipped from V and 4 bases from J, the junction kept 5 bases outside the gene matches. CDR3 length: 14 residues. The diagnostic basis comprised clinical symptoms, serum thyroxine and TRAb, thyroid ultrasound and orbital computed tomography. The source material, RNA transcripts, was used to amplify TCR beta CDR3 regions. In the first-round RT-PCR of the TCR CDR3, the HTBI primer set was used. TCRdb recomputed calls from the multiplex PCR reads with MiXCR, one row per CDR3 protein. The sample contains 620,000 or so distinct CDR3 sequences, about 15% of which appear only once.

The clonotype was recovered from a woman in her forties or fifties with Graves' ophthalmopathy. The chain uses TRBV29-1 and TRBJ2-1; TRBD2 matches at 9 bases. Sequencing input: blood. CDR3 DNA sequence: TGCAGCGTTGTGGGCCTAGCGGGGTACAATGAGCAGTTCTTC. It translates to CSVVGLAGYNEQFF.